This T cell receptor (beta chain) was sequenced for a study of OX40 agonist ivuxolimab in advanced cancers. Across the study: In three patients, partial responses were observed, one with hepatocellular carcinoma and two with cutaneous melanoma.

Method: immunoSEQ multiplex PCR; TCRdb's copy keeps in-frame clones and lacks some. Among roughly 45,000 clones listed, about four fifths were seen once. The V end was cut by 2 bases, the J end by 4 bases, with 11 bases between. The CDR3 extends over 14 amino acids. Per the germline V gene, CDR1 is MNHEY and CDR2 is SVGAGI. Study-wide findings and caveats: Partial responders dosed at 0.1-3.0 mg/kg displayed clonal expansion ranking among the lowest.

With respect to this clone: Its antigen is still unknown.

This sequence joins TRBV6-5 and TRBJ1-2; no clear D. The sequenced sample was CD4+ or CD8+ T cells sorted from blood, obtained in a trial of the OX40 agonist ivuxolimab. This TCR was sampled from an adult with an advanced solid tumor such as melanoma, head and neck, liver or kidney cancer. The CDR3, as DNA: TGTGCCAGCAGTTACAATCCCAGCTTCTATGGCTACACCTTC. Translating it yields CASSYNPSFYGYTF.